This section outlines one TCR beta chain sequence together with its context. Its antigen is unidentified. The sample is drawn from a study of T cell repertoires in cytomegalovirus infection. For the study at large: Signatures in public TCR beta sequences pointed to both CMV infection and matching HLA type. Points from the study as a whole: CMV-specific TCR beta clonotypes restricted by HLA-C dominated the ex vivo response. Summed frequency of public TCR beta families distinguished CMV carriers with the relevant HLA.

MiXCR, run by TCRdb on the reads, gives a single entry per CDR3 protein. The sample shows 250,000 or so distinct CDR3 sequences, over 15% of them seen only once. Germline V gene data show CDR1 as LNHDA and CDR2 as SQIVND (reference sequence). Trimming at V came to 7 bases and at J to 2 bases, leaving 12 bases not matched to a gene. CDR3 size: 16 residues. Sequencing used CD8+ T cells from PBMCs. V is TRBV19 and J is TRBJ2-7; TRBD2 aligns across 9 bases. The receptor's source is a human donor in good health (CMV status not recorded). Some clones in this sample may be carry-over from other donors' samples. The DNA for the CDR3 is TGTGCCAGTACCTTCGGGCCAAGCGGGGGGACCTACGAGCAGTACTTC. It specifies CASTFGPSGGTYEQYF.